The 17 T cell receptor beta chains below all came from one sample that was sequenced in a study of early T cells in non-severe SARS-CoV-2 infection. Using its own MiXCR run on the 5' RACE reads, TCRdb lists one record per CDR3 protein. The sample has fewer than 65,000 distinct CDR3 sequences, 5.9% seen once; the top ten hold approximately 3.6%. Sequences were derived from whole blood, sampled at baseline. The origin of the receptors is an adult who was a healthcare worker with PCR-confirmed SARS-CoV-2 infection or an uninfected control (not recorded which).

This clonotype has a handful of counts. The V call is TRBV20-1, the J call TRBJ2-6; D is unresolved. Per germline, CDR1 DFQATT and CDR2 SNEGSKA (reference sequence). The CDR3 has 13 amino acids. Trimming removed 6 bases at V and 4 bases at J, with 10 bases between. The CDR3 DNA follows: TGCAGTGCGAGACGGGCCGGGGCCAACGTCCTGACTTTC. Amino acid sequence: CSARRAGANVLTF.

The sample holds many counts of this clonotype. The rearrangement links TRBV18 to TRBJ2-1, with D perhaps TRBD1 or TRBD2 (5 bases each). V was cut by 0 bases and J by 1 base, with 10 bases left in between. The CDR3 loop spans 16 amino acids. Germline V CDR1 and CDR2: KGHSH, LQKENI. CDR3 in DNA: TGTGCCAGCTCACCACCGGGGACGGAGTCCTACAATGAGCAGTTCTTC. Amino acid sequence: CASSPPGTESYNEQFF.

For the CDR3, the DNA is TGCAGCGTGGGGAGAGGGGGCTACGAGCAGTACTTC. It specifies CSVGRGGYEQYF. The genes are TRBV29-1 and TRBJ2-7; a possible D gene is TRBD1 (6 bases). In germline, CDR1 is SQVTM, CDR2 ANQGSEA. Trimming left V 6 bases short and J 3 bases short, with 12 bases between. The CDR3 covers 12 residues.

This CDR3 reads CASSAAQGEQYF. CDR3 bases: TGTGCCAGCAGCGCCGCGCAGGGCGAGCAGTACTTC. The V call is TRBV9, the J call TRBJ2-7, with D possibly being TRBD1 (5 bases). V gave up 3 bases and J gave up 6 bases, with 10 bases separating them. Germline V gene sequence: CDR1 SGDLS, CDR2 YYNGEE. This CDR3 is built from 12 residues. The complete variable domain, with remaining parts taken from reference TRBV9 and TRBJ2-7, reads DSGVTQTPKHLITATGQRVTLRCSPRSGDLSVYWYQQSLDQGLQFLIQYYNGEERAKGNILERFSAQQFPDLHSELNLSSLELGDSALYFCASSAAQGEQYFGPGTRLTVT.

The V and J genes are TRBV27 and TRBJ2-3, with TRBD2 matching over 8 bases. The CDR3 covers 17 residues. With V trimmed by 5 bases and J by 8 bases, 18 bases remained unmatched. Germline V CDR1 and CDR2: MNHEY, SMNVEV (reference sequence). CDR3 amino acids: CASSPVPDGRAVGTQYF. The DNA for the CDR3 is TGTGCCAGCAGTCCGGTGCCGGACGGGAGGGCCGTCGGTACGCAGTATTTT.

This clonotype was recorded many times. The genes are TRBV25-1 and TRBJ1-5; D perhaps matches TRBD1 (6 bases). The CDR3 is 15 residues long. Germline V lookup: CDR1 MGHDK, CDR2 SYGVNS. V was trimmed by 4 bases and J by 4 bases, leaving 14 bases between them. For the CDR3, the DNA is TGTGCCAGCAGTGGCGGGGGCCGACGGAATCAGCCCCAGCATTTT. Residues: CASSGGGRRNQPQHF.

This clonotype was observed a handful of times. The J gene is TRBJ2-2, the V gene TRBV7-3; 10 positions match TRBD2. The CDR3 totals 18 residues. The V and J ends lost 3 bases and 4 bases, in that order; junction bases with no gene match: 11. Germline-derived CDR1 and CDR2 are SGHTA and FQGTGA. The chain's CDR3 is CASSFVSGRVYGTGELFF. CDR3 sequence (DNA): TGTGCCAGCAGCTTCGTGAGCGGGAGGGTTTATGGCACCGGGGAGCTGTTTTTT.

This clonotype occurred many times. This chain joins TRBV4-1 and TRBJ2-5, with D maybe TRBD2 (7 bases). Germline V gene sequence: CDR1 MGHRA, CDR2 YSYEKL. V gave up 4 bases and J gave up 4 bases, with 22 bases separating them. The CDR3 contains 17 residues. CDR3 loop: CASSLSLASGGGETQYF. In DNA, the CDR3 is TGCGCCAGCAGCCTCAGTCTGGCTAGCGGAGGGGGAGAGACCCAGTACTTC.

This clonotype has just a few counts. The chain links TRBV29-1 to TRBJ2-5; the D is unclear. CDR3 length equals 12 residues. CDR1 is SQVTM and CDR2 is ANQGSEA in the germline V gene. V lost 4 bases to trimming and J lost 2 bases, with 8 bases between them. CDR3 region: CSVVTTQETQYF. CDR3 DNA sequence: TGCAGCGTTGTTACAACGCAAGAGACCCAGTACTTC. Using reference TRBV29-1 and TRBJ2-5 for the parts outside the CDR3, the full variable domain is SAVISQKPSRDICQRGTSLTIQCQVDSQVTMMFWYRQQPGQSLTLIATANQGSEATYESGFVIDKFPISRPNLTFSTLTVSNMSPEDSSIYLCSVVTTQETQYFGPGTRLLVL.

This clonotype was seen ten or more times. The chain uses TRBV11-3 and TRBJ2-1; the match to TRBD2 covers 10 bases. This CDR3 contains 15 residues. The V and J ends lost 5 bases and 2 bases, in that order; junction bases with no gene match: 3. CDR1 is SGHNT, CDR2 YENEEA, per germline. The CDR3 region is CASSLTSGTYNEQFF. The CDR3 nucleotides read TGTGCCAGCAGCCTCACTAGCGGGACCTACAATGAGCAGTTCTTC.

This clonotype was found many times. The rearrangement uses TRBV29-1 and TRBJ2-6; the D gene could be TRBD1 or TRBD2 (6 bases each). Germline-derived CDR1 and CDR2 are SQVTM and ANQGSEA. This CDR3 spans 15 amino acids. Deletions cut 5 bases from V and 2 bases from J, with 13 bases between. In DNA, the CDR3 is TGCAGCGTTAAGGGGGGCTTAGCTGGGGCCAACGTCCTGACTTTC. Translated, it gives CSVKGGLAGANVLTF.

This clonotype was counted ten times or more. The genes are TRBV6-1 and TRBJ1-5; 7 bases map to TRBD1. Germline assignment: CDR1 MNHNS and CDR2 SASEGT. J lost 2 bases, V lost 4 bases, and 2 bases had no gene match. This CDR3 has 14 residues. The CDR3 spells CASSGTGGNQPQHF. For the CDR3, the DNA is TGTGCCAGCAGTGGTACAGGGGGCAATCAGCCCCAGCATTTT.

This clonotype was detected only a few times. The V call is TRBV28, the J call TRBJ2-7, with D perhaps matching TRBD1 or TRBD2 (5 bases each). V shed 5 bases and J shed 3 bases, with 14 bases lying between them. The CDR3 loop spans 14 amino acids. Germline loops: CDR1 MDHEN, CDR2 SYDVKM. The CDR3 here is CASSKHGGGYEQYF. CDR3 bases: TGTGCCAGCAGTAAGCACGGTGGGGGCTACGAGCAGTACTTC.

This clonotype was counted at least ten times. This rearrangement joins TRBV5-4 to TRBJ2-1; D is unresolved. V lost 4 bases, J lost 0 bases, and 14 bases lay in between. Germline V gives CDR1 SGHNT, CDR2 YYREEE (reference sequence). The CDR3 covers 16 residues. The DNA of the CDR3 is TGTGCCAGCAGCCTGTCGACTTCCTCCTCCTACAATGAGCAGTTCTTC. Encoded protein: CASSLSTSSSYNEQFF.

The chain joins TRBV15 to TRBJ2-2; no clear D gene. This CDR3 comprises 13 residues. V lost 3 bases, J lost 5 bases, and 7 bases lay in between. CDR1 is LNHNV and CDR2 is YYDKDF in the germline V gene (reference sequence). The CDR3 reads CATSRPSTGELFF. In nucleotides, the CDR3 is TGTGCCACCAGCAGGCCTAGTACCGGGGAGCTGTTTTTT.

In its sample, this clonotype was seen many times. V and J are TRBV6-2 or TRBV6-3 and TRBJ2-5; D gene uncertain. CDR1 is MNHEY, CDR2 SVGEGT, per germline. CDR3 size: 16 residues. Trimming stripped 3 bases from V and 0 bases from J, with 14 bases between. For the CDR3, the DNA is TGTGCCAGCAGTTATCCGGGCCGCCGCTACCAAGAGACCCAGTACTTC. Translation: CASSYPGRRYQETQYF.

This clonotype was counted many times. This chain uses TRBV2 with TRBJ2-5; 7 bases fit TRBD1. Germline V gene data show CDR1 as SNHLY and CDR2 as FYNNEI. The V segment lost 7 bases and the J segment 1 base; nucleotides outside the gene matches: 3. The CDR3 sequence is 13 residues long. CDR3 in DNA: TGTGCCAGCACTAGGGACAGCCAAGAGACCCAGTACTTC. This translates into CASTRDSQETQYF.